This T cell receptor (beta chain) was observed in a study of spatial heterogeneity in lung cancer (dated by TCRdb to the late 2010s). About the full investigation: Beta-chain transcripts were consistently detected in greater numbers than alpha-chain transcripts, which likely reflects a higher abundance of beta-chain transcripts. TCR repertoire features were related to nonsynonymous mutation counts determined by whole-exome sequencing of tumor tissue. In non-small cell lung cancer, the study made a quantitative comparison of TCR alpha and beta repertoires among multiple tumor regions, matched nontumor lung and blood. Both alpha and beta chains were TCR-sequenced in samples taken at surgery, namely 220 tumor regions, 61 to 65 matched nontumor lung samples and just over 55 PBMC samples. In the raw uncorrected reads, each unique combination of TCR and UMI appeared more than ten times on average. Overall study results and their limits: Additional single-cell paired TCR alpha and beta sequencing was considered necessary to confirm, at a functional level, the hypothesis that regional TCRs recognize regional mutations. Ubiquitous expanded tumor TCRs were found in blood more often at tumor resection than at routine follow-up.

Trimming removed 8 bases from V and 3 bases from J, leaving 6 bases between the germline ends. From the cysteine up to the phenylalanine, the CDR3 has a length of 11 residues. The sequence is cut down to CDR3 DNA, 33 bases in frame from base 1. The germline V gene provides CDR1 SGHVS and CDR2 FNYEAQ. The library was produced with 5' RACE. Sequencing took place on a NextSeq 500. The TCR library protocol attached a unique molecular identifier to each TCR cDNA molecule to allow correction of PCR and sequencing errors. Per the source publication's procedure: Decombinator tools were used for TCR identification, UMI-based error correction and CDR3 extraction. TCRs above a frequency of 2 per 1,000, corresponding to the top 1% of the tumor frequency distribution, were defined as expanded. Renyi diversity was calculated using the R vegan package after each repertoire was subsampled 100 times to 5,000 TCRs. CDR3 similarity networks were built from amino acid triplet string-kernel similarity, connecting CDR3s with pairwise similarity above 0.82. In TCRdb, the public reads were trimmed at Q25 with fastp and aligned with MiXCR, with productive beta chains retained. Each CDR3 protein appears once, grouped with its most common genes and DNA. These V and J calls derive from TCRdb rather than the authors' analysis. Across this sample there are more than 80,000 distinct CDR3 sequences, with approximately 12% seen only once. The biggest ten clones account for about 40% of the sample.

As to this clonotype: The specificity of this receptor is unknown. No base qualities exist here, and no much larger clone lies one base off it.

What this sample's time point label stands for: sample taken at primary tumor resection. Whole RNA extracted from tumor and nontumor lung tissue, or from cryopreserved PBMC samples, was used for TCR sequencing without cell sorting. The donors were some 70 patients from the lung TRACERx cohort who had early-stage, untreated non-small cell lung cancer. Patients were selected for TCR sequencing only if sufficient RNA was available from at least two tumor regions. Recombination linked TRBV7-6 to TRBJ2-3; the D gene is not confidently resolved. The specimen was PBMCs, collected at surgery. The TCR was taken from a male donor with early-stage non-small cell lung cancer. The DNA is as follows: TGTGCCAGCGCTAAAACAGATACGCAGTATTTT. The resulting protein is CASAKTDTQYF.